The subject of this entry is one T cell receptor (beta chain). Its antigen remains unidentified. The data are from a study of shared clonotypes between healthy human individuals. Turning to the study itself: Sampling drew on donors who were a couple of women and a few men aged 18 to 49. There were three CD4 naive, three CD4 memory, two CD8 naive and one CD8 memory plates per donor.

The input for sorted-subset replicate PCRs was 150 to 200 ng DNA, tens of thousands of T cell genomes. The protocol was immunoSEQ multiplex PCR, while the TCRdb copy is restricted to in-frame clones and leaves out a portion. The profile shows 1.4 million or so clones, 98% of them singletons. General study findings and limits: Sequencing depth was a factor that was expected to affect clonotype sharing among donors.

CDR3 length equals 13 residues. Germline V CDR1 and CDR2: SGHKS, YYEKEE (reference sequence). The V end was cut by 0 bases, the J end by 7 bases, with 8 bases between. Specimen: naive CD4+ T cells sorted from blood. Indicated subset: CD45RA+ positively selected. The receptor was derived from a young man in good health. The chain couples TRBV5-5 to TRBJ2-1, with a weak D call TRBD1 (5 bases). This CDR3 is CASSLDRQNEQFF. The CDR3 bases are TGTGCCAGCAGCTTGGACAGGCAAAATGAGCAGTTCTTC.